This T cell receptor (beta chain) originates from a study of T cell changes during pregnancy in multiple sclerosis. TCRdb's table, derived via immunoSEQ multiplex PCR, lists solely in-frame clones and lacks some. Altogether around 40,000 clones are present, more than 85% being singletons, with the ten largest covering approximately 0.37%. The specimen was CD4+ T cells from peripheral blood mononuclear cells, collected in the second trimester of pregnancy. This TCR was sampled from a female donor with multiple sclerosis, enrolled in a pregnancy study.

CDR3 residues: CASSTRGRTKNTEAFF. The CDR3 DNA reads as TGTGCCAGTAGTACCAGAGGGCGGACTAAGAACACTGAAGCTTTCTTT. The chain has TRBV19 and TRBJ1-1; no reliable D call. Germline CDR1 is LNHDA and CDR2 is SQIVND (reference sequence). V was pared by 4 bases and J by 1 base, with 16 bases between. The length of the CDR3 is 16 residues.